The 15 T cell receptor beta chains reported below all come from one sample, sequenced in a study of T cells of healthy individuals (dated by TCRdb to the late 2010s). The library relied on 5' RACE. The data were produced on an Illumina MiSeq. TCRdb reprocessed the public reads (quality trimming at Q25 with fastp, clone calling with MiXCR) and kept in-frame beta chains. All rows with the same CDR3 protein become a single entry with the most common DNA and genes. The sample table records tens of thousands of distinct CDR3 sequences; 16% of these occur just once. The ten most abundant clones make up approximately 4.7% of the sample. Receptors were obtained from a human donor in good health.

Only a few counts were recorded for this clonotype. The rearrangement uses TRBV5-5 and TRBJ2-3; possibly TRBD1 for D (5 bases). CDR1 is SGHKS, CDR2 YYEKEE, per germline (reference sequence). V was cut by 0 bases and J by 4 bases, with 12 bases left in between. The CDR3 sequence is 15 residues long. In DNA form, the CDR3 reads TGTGCCAGCAGCTTGGAAAGGGGAAGGGCAGATACGCAGTATTTT. Translated, it gives CASSLERGRADTQYF.

The table lists this clonotype with many counts. The chain joins TRBV29-1 to TRBJ2-7; 7 bases are shared with TRBD2. The CDR3 sequence is 14 residues long. J gave up 3 bases and V 6 bases, and 11 bases lay outside the gene matches. Germline V gives CDR1 SQVTM, CDR2 ANQGSEA. CDR3 DNA: TGCAGCGTGTCCCCTAGCGGAGATAACTACGAGCAGTACTTC. It yields the protein CSVSPSGDNYEQYF.

The chain combines TRBV7-9 with TRBJ1-6; D not resolved. The CDR3 is 13 residues long. In germline, CDR1 is SEHNR, CDR2 FQNEAQ (reference sequence). V was trimmed by 4 bases and J by 5 bases, leaving 6 bases between them. CDR3 in amino acids: CASSSRDNSPLHF. In DNA form, the CDR3 reads TGTGCCAGCAGCTCAAGGGATAATTCACCCCTCCACTTT.

In its sample, this clonotype was seen many times. The chain has TRBV27 and TRBJ2-7; TRBD1 aligns across 7 bases. This CDR3 is 14 amino acids long. V was pared by 5 bases and J by 0 bases, with 4 bases of the junction left unmatched. Germline-derived CDR1 and CDR2 are MNHEY and SMNVEV (reference sequence). The CDR3: CASSARDSSYEQYF. The CDR3 DNA sequence: TGTGCCAGCAGTGCACGGGACAGCTCCTACGAGCAGTACTTC.

This clonotype was seen a few times. The chain is built from TRBV21-1 and TRBJ2-4; TRBD1, the table's D call, was not compared with the DNA. TRBV21-1 is a pseudogene segment. The CDR3 has 14 amino acids. In DNA form, the CDR3 reads TGTGCCAGCAGCAAACAGGGGAGAAAAAACATTCAGTACTTC. Amino acid sequence: CASSKQGRKNIQYF.

At least ten counts were recorded for this clonotype. This chain joins TRBV12-3 or TRBV12-4 and TRBJ2-7; 9 positions agree with TRBD2. With V trimmed by 6 bases and J by 3 bases, 9 bases remained unmatched. CDR3 length equals 15 residues. As DNA, the CDR3 is TGTGCCAGCAGACGTAGCGGGAGCCCTCACTACGAGCAGTACTTC. It is translated as CASRRSGSPHYEQYF.

This clonotype was seen more than once but under ten times. The DNA of the CDR3 is TGCGCCAGCAGCTTGCGGACGGACCCACGGGGCTACACCTTC. This gives the protein CASSLRTDPRGYTF. The V gene is TRBV5-1, the J gene TRBJ1-2; D is uncertain. The CDR3 consists of 14 residues. Germline V gene sequence: CDR1 SGHRS, CDR2 YFSETQ. Trimming stripped 1 base from V and 8 bases from J, with 15 bases between.

Comment on this clonotype: One end of the junction is discordant with germline, which a read error may explain. The V gene is TRBV5-1, the J gene TRBJ1-5; weak D call: TRBD1 (6 bases). Germline CDR1 is SGHRS and CDR2 is YFSETQ. This CDR3 has 15 amino acids. The CDR3: CASSKGGGGDQPQHF. CDR3 DNA sequence: TGCGCCAGCAGCAAAGGGGGGGGAGGCGATCAGCCCCAACATTTT.

This sequence joins TRBV24-1 and TRBJ1-5, with no clear D. Germline V gene data show CDR1 as KGHDR and CDR2 as SFDVKD. V lost 4 bases and J 4 bases, leaving 4 bases between the germline ends. The CDR3 contains 12 residues. CDR3 nucleotides: TGTGCCACCAGTGACCAGAATCAGCCCCAGCATTTT. Amino acid sequence: CATSDQNQPQHF.

The rearrangement uses TRBV9 and TRBJ2-7, with D possibly called TRBD1 or TRBD2 (5 bases each). The V and J ends lost 1 base and 1 base respectively, with 15 bases between them. Germline V gene sequence: CDR1 SGDLS, CDR2 YYNGEE. This CDR3 is 16 amino acids long. The CDR3 here is CASSVTPGPASYEQYF. Here the CDR3 DNA reads TGTGCCAGCAGCGTAACCCCGGGACCGGCTTCCTACGAGCAGTACTTC.

In its sample, this clonotype was seen many times. The V gene is TRBV18, the J gene TRBJ1-1; D is ambiguous. Trimming stripped 1 base from V and 7 bases from J, with 7 bases between. This CDR3 has 12 amino acids. Per germline, CDR1 KGHSH and CDR2 LQKENI. As DNA, the CDR3 is TGTGCCAGCTCACCACGGGGATTTGAAGCTTTCTTT. This translates into CASSPRGFEAFF.

The sample holds many counts of this clonotype. The chain joins TRBV29-1 to TRBJ2-6, with D unclear. The CDR3 covers 12 residues. Trimming removed 6 bases from V and 3 bases from J, with 6 bases in between. From germline, CDR1 is SQVTM and CDR2 ANQGSEA. CDR3 nucleotides: TGCAGCGTCTTCGGTGGGGCCAACGTCCTGACTTTC. As protein: CSVFGGANVLTF.

V gene TRBV7-6 combines with J gene TRBJ1-2; TRBD1 is a possible D gene (5 bases). The CDR3 extends over 17 amino acids. Trimming took off 1 base at V and 6 bases at J, with 21 bases between the two ends. Germline V lookup: CDR1 SGHVS, CDR2 FNYEAQ. The CDR3 spells CASSLVFEGSSPDGYTF. CDR3 coding DNA: TGTGCCAGCAGCTTAGTCTTTGAGGGGAGTAGTCCAGATGGCTACACCTTC.

This clonotype showed up many times. CDR3: CASSVGDTQYF. The CDR3 DNA reads TGTGCCAGCAGCGTAGGAGATACGCAGTATTTT. The chain combines TRBV9 with TRBJ2-3; D unresolved. CDR3 size: 11 residues. V was pared by 0 bases and J by 5 bases, with 1 base between. Germline CDR1 SGDLS, CDR2 YYNGEE.

This clonotype is deemed medium-sized. The chain combines TRBV4-2 with TRBJ2-5; TRBD2 matches at 7 bases. The CDR3 length is 16 residues. J gave up 5 bases and V 1 base, and 10 bases lay outside the gene matches. Germline V lookup: CDR1 LGHNA, CDR2 YNFKEQ. CDR3 DNA: TGTGCCAGCAGCCAAGGGGAGGGCGGGGGAACTGAGACCCAGTACTTC. Its protein is CASSQGEGGGTETQYF.